This T cell receptor beta chain was sequenced in a study of regulatory T cells in long-lasting Graves disease. There are 16 residues in the CDR3. Germline CDR1 reads MNHNS; CDR2 reads SASEGT. The V gene lost 7 bases and the J gene lost 8 bases, with 26 bases spanning the gap. The time point: newly diagnosed GD, antithyroid drugs for less than 3 months. PBMC-extracted RNA yielded the TCR library. With iRepertoire HTBI primers and Arm-PCR of CDR3 regions, TCR beta libraries were built. TCRdb re-called the multiplex PCR reads with MiXCR, one entry per CDR3 protein. In the table there are over 400,000 distinct CDR3 sequences, approximately 14% of which are singletons. The same specimen was also included in a second study, on T cells in Graves' hyperthyroidism and ophthalmopathy.

The TCR originated in a woman aged 45-65 years with Graves disease. The J gene is TRBJ1-2, the V gene TRBV6-1, with a possible D match to TRBD1 (6 bases). Sequencing used peripheral blood mononuclear cells (PBMCs), obtained at new diagnosis, from a patient treated with antithyroid drugs. CDR3 sequence reads: CASTRGGLYGGRGYTF. The CDR3, as DNA: TGTGCCAGCACCCGCGGGGGACTTTATGGGGGCCGCGGCTACACCTTC.